These 24 T cell receptor beta chains originate from one sample sequenced in a study of shared clonotypes between healthy human individuals. Libraries were prepared by immunoSEQ multiplex PCR; TCRdb keeps only in-frame clonotypes and omits some of them. The repertoire holds approximately 710,000 clones, with roughly 91% as singletons. Sequenced: memory CD8+ T cells from PBMCs. Sample subset: CD45RO+ cells pooled with CCR7-negative TemRA cells. These receptors were taken from a man younger than 30 in good health. Some clones in this sample may be carry-over from other donors' samples.

The chain links TRBV28 to TRBJ1-1; unclear D gene. Trimming took off 1 base at V and 1 base at J, with 7 bases between the two ends. The CDR3 sequence is 14 residues long. Per germline, CDR1 MDHEN and CDR2 SYDVKM. CDR3 sequence (DNA): TGTGCCAGCAGTTTATTGGTCCGGAACACTGAAGCTTTCTTT. This sequence encodes CASSLLVRNTEAFF.

V is TRBV6-1 and J is TRBJ2-7; tentative D call: TRBD1 (5 bases). The CDR3 is 15 residues long. The germline gives CDR1 MNHNS, CDR2 SASEGT. V was clipped by 5 bases and J by 1 base, with 15 bases between them. CDR3 protein: CASSMMWGGSYEQYF. CDR3 coding DNA: TGTGCCAGCAGTATGATGTGGGGCGGTTCCTACGAGCAGTACTTC.

The V and J genes are TRBV27 and TRBJ1-1, with 9 nucleotides matching TRBD1. The junction had 8 bases not matched to a gene; V was cut back by 8 bases and J by 1 base. This CDR3 has 15 residues. From germline, CDR1 is MNHEY and CDR2 SMNVEV (reference sequence). CDR3 sequence reads: CASHPRDRANTEAFF. In DNA form, the CDR3 reads TGTGCCAGCCACCCCCGGGACAGGGCGAACACTGAAGCTTTCTTT.

The chain is built from TRBV6-1 and TRBJ2-1; no definite D call. In germline, CDR1 is MNHNS, CDR2 SASEGT. Trimming cost V 0 bases and J 4 bases, with 7 bases left between them. The CDR3 loop spans 14 amino acids. CDR3 nucleotide sequence: TGTGCCAGCAGTGAAGCTGGGGTGTACAATGAGCAGTTCTTC. Translated: CASSEAGVYNEQFF.

The chain carries TRBV28 and TRBJ2-2, with D unresolved. The V gene's germline CDR1 is MDHEN and CDR2 SYDVKM. V was cut by 6 bases and J by 5 bases, with 7 bases left in between. The CDR3 contains 12 residues. The CDR3 DNA is TGTGCCAGCAGCGAGACTACCGGGGAGCTGTTTTTT. Protein product: CASSETTGELFF. The variable domain in full, with the rest retrieved from reference TRBV28 and TRBJ2-2, is DVKVTQSSRYLVKRTGEKVFLECVQDMDHENMFWYRQDPGLGLRLIYFSYDVKMKEKGDIPEGYSVSREKKERFSLILESASTNQTSMYLCASSETTGELFFGEGSRLTVL.

This rearrangement joins TRBV19 to TRBJ2-2; D call uncertain. With 7 bases removed from V and 5 bases from J, the gap between germline ends came to 11 bases. CDR3 length: 13 residues. CDR1 and CDR2 from the germline V gene are LNHDA and SQIVND (reference sequence). The CDR3 loop is CASTDSGTGELFF. The CDR3 DNA reads as TGTGCCAGTACCGACTCAGGTACCGGGGAGCTGTTTTTT.

This CDR3 is CASSVGLDETQYF. DNA of the CDR3: TGTGCCAGCAGCGTAGGCCTCGACGAGACCCAGTACTTC. The V and J genes are TRBV9 and TRBJ2-5, with unresolved D. The germline CDR1 and CDR2 sequences are SGDLS and YYNGEE. V was trimmed by 0 bases and J by 5 bases, leaving 8 bases between them. The CDR3 has 13 amino acids.

V gene TRBV9 combines with J gene TRBJ2-7; 7 bases fit TRBD2. The CDR3 consists of 13 residues. J gave up 6 bases and V 3 bases, and 6 bases lay outside the gene matches. Germline V gives CDR1 SGDLS, CDR2 YYNGEE. The CDR3 is CASSGRLASEQYF. The CDR3 nucleotides read TGTGCCAGCAGCGGCCGACTAGCCTCCGAGCAGTACTTC.

The chain couples TRBV7-9 to TRBJ1-1; D not certain. The germline CDR1 and CDR2 sequences are SEHNR and FQNEAQ (reference sequence). V lost 1 base and J lost 3, with 6 bases in between. The CDR3 contains 13 residues. This chain's CDR3 is CASSLEDYTEAFF. In DNA, the CDR3 is TGTGCCAGCAGCTTAGAGGATTACACTGAAGCTTTCTTT.

The chain employs TRBV5-1 and TRBJ2-3; TRBD2 aligns across 8 bases. This CDR3 is 16 amino acids long. J lost 2 bases, V lost 0 bases, and 5 bases had no gene match. Germline CDR1 and CDR2: SGHRS and YFSETQ. The CDR3 protein is CASSLAGAGVTDTQYF. The CDR3 DNA sequence: TGCGCCAGCAGCTTGGCTGGAGCGGGAGTCACAGATACGCAGTATTTT.

The chain couples TRBV9 to TRBJ2-3; TRBD2 aligns across 7 bases. Germline CDR1 and CDR2: SGDLS and YYNGEE. The CDR3 totals 16 residues. The J segment lost 2 bases and the V segment lost 3 bases, leaving 9 bases of the junction unmatched. CDR3 loop: CASSAQRDYPTDTQYF. CDR3 coding DNA: TGTGCCAGCAGCGCCCAGCGGGACTACCCCACAGATACGCAGTATTTT.

This rearrangement joins TRBV10-1 to TRBJ2-1, with D unresolved. Germline values: CDR1 WNHNN, CDR2 SYGVQD (reference sequence). V lost 2 bases, J lost 2 bases, and 10 bases lay in between. The CDR3 is 15 residues long. The CDR3 coding sequence is TGCGCCAGCAGTGAGGGGCAACCCACCTACAATGAGCAGTTCTTC. Protein: CASSEGQPTYNEQFF.

DNA for the CDR3: TGTGCCAGCAGTTTATTAAGCCCAGGGAGGGTTTACGAGCAGTACTTC. Translating gives CASSLLSPGRVYEQYF. The rearrangement joins TRBV27 to TRBJ2-7, with 7 bases that match TRBD2. CDR1 and CDR2 (germline): MNHEY, SMNVEV (reference sequence). V lost 1 base, J lost 4 bases, and 10 bases stayed unmatched. The CDR3 sequence is 16 residues long.

The V gene is TRBV9, the J gene TRBJ2-2, with D perhaps given as TRBD1 or TRBD2 (5 bases each). Germline V gene data show CDR1 as SGDLS and CDR2 as YYNGEE. Trimming removed 0 bases from V and 7 bases from J, with 19 bases in between. There are 17 residues in the CDR3. In DNA, the CDR3 is TGTGCCAGCAGCGTAGGAGGGGTTTGGGGTCGCGACGGGGAGCTGTTTTTT. Its protein is CASSVGGVWGRDGELFF.

The chain recombines TRBV9 with TRBJ2-2; 8 bases fit TRBD1. Germline CDR1 SGDLS, CDR2 YYNGEE. V lost 7 bases and J lost 12; bases outside the gene matches: 17. The CDR3 has 15 residues. This chain's CDR3 is CASGTGGGAGRQLFF. CDR3 bases: TGTGCCAGCGGAACAGGGGGTGGAGCGGGCCGACAGCTGTTTTTT. The variable domain in full, with the rest retrieved from reference TRBV9 and TRBJ2-2, is DSGVTQTPKHLITATGQRVTLRCSPRSGDLSVYWYQQSLDQGLQFLIQYYNGEERAKGNILERFSAQQFPDLHSELNLSSLELGDSALYFCASGTGGGAGRQLFFGEGSRLTVL.

This clone appeared once. This chain's CDR3 is CASSMGDSYYEQYF. The CDR3 bases are TGTGCCAGTAGTATGGGGGACTCCTACTACGAGCAGTACTTC. The chain is built from TRBV19 and TRBJ2-7; D might be TRBD2 (6 bases). The V gene's germline CDR1 is LNHDA and CDR2 SQIVND (reference sequence). The CDR3 is made up of 14 amino acids. The V end lost 3 bases, the J end lost 3 bases, and 12 bases lay between the germline ends. Using reference TRBV19 and TRBJ2-7 for the parts outside the CDR3, the full variable domain is DGGITQSPKYLFRKEGQNVTLSCEQNLNHDAMYWYRQDPGQGLRLIYYSQIVNDFQKGDIAEGYSVSREKKESFPLTVTSAQKNPTAFYLCASSMGDSYYEQYFGPGTRLTVT.

The genes are TRBV9 and TRBJ2-1, with TRBD2 as a possible D gene (5 bases). The germline V gene encodes CDR1 SGDLS and CDR2 YYNGEE. The CDR3 consists of 15 residues. V lost 4 bases and J lost 6, with 17 bases in between. DNA of the CDR3: TGTGCCAGCAGCCGGGGTAGGGAAAGTGTCAATGAGCAGTTCTTC. This gives the protein CASSRGRESVNEQFF. The whole variable domain, filled in from reference TRBV9 and TRBJ2-1, reads DSGVTQTPKHLITATGQRVTLRCSPRSGDLSVYWYQQSLDQGLQFLIQYYNGEERAKGNILERFSAQQFPDLHSELNLSSLELGDSALYFCASSRGRESVNEQFFGPGTRLTVL.

The chain carries TRBV7-9 and TRBJ2-3; 7 nucleotides align to TRBD1. V gave up 7 bases and J gave up 0 bases; unmatched junction bases: 7. The CDR3 runs 15 residues. Germline values: CDR1 SEHNR, CDR2 FQNEAQ (reference sequence). The CDR3 here is CASTGDRKSTDTQYF. CDR3 in DNA: TGTGCCAGCACCGGGGACAGAAAGAGCACAGATACGCAGTATTTT.

V gene TRBV5-8 combines with J gene TRBJ2-5; D assignment may be TRBD1 or TRBD2 (5 bases each). The V and J ends lost 3 bases and 1 base respectively, with 10 bases between them. The CDR3 length is 14 residues. CDR1 is SGHTS, CDR2 YDEGEE, per germline. CDR3 loop: CASSWGTAQETQYF. The CDR3 coding sequence is TGTGCCAGCAGCTGGGGGACGGCCCAAGAGACCCAGTACTTC.

This clone was seen only once. The chain uses TRBV6-4 and TRBJ2-3; D not certain. CDR3 length: 16 amino acids. Trimming cost V 0 bases and J 3 bases, with 13 bases left between them. CDR1 MRHNA and CDR2 SNTAGT come from the germline V gene. CDR3 bases: TGTGCCAGCAGTGACTCCCGGACCCGGAGTACAGATACGCAGTATTTT. The encoded protein is CASSDSRTRSTDTQYF.

V gene TRBV27 combines with J gene TRBJ1-1, with 8 positions matching TRBD1. Per germline, CDR1 MNHEY and CDR2 SMNVEV (reference sequence). This CDR3 contains 15 residues. V dropped 6 bases and J dropped 1; count of bases not matched to a gene: 7. The CDR3 loop reads CASRRVGTGNTEAFF. The CDR3 bases are TGTGCCAGCAGACGAGTTGGGACAGGGAACACTGAAGCTTTCTTT.

This sequence joins TRBV5-1 and TRBJ2-5; the D is unclear. Germline CDR1 and CDR2: SGHRS and YFSETQ. This CDR3 is 14 amino acids long. V was cut by 4 bases and J by 0 bases, with 10 bases left in between. CDR3 sequence (DNA): TGCGCCAGCAGCGCGGCATCGTACCAAGAGACCCAGTACTTC. Translation gives CASSAASYQETQYF.

This chain connects TRBV7-9 to TRBJ1-1, with 8 positions matching TRBD1. This CDR3 region has 15 residues. V was clipped by 6 bases and J by 1 base; unmatched bases: 7. The germline CDR1 and CDR2 sequences are SEHNR and FQNEAQ (reference sequence). The CDR3 sequence is CASRGRTGWNTEAFF. For the CDR3, the DNA is TGTGCCAGCAGGGGAAGGACAGGGTGGAACACTGAAGCTTTCTTT.

The gene calls are TRBV13 and TRBJ1-3; D remains unclear. The germline gives CDR1 PRHDT, CDR2 FYEKMQ (reference sequence). The CDR3 spans 14 residues. Trimming took off 0 bases at V and 4 bases at J, with 7 bases between the two ends. CDR3 loop: CASSLGMDGNTIYF. The CDR3 DNA is TGTGCCAGCAGCTTAGGCATGGACGGAAACACCATATATTTT.